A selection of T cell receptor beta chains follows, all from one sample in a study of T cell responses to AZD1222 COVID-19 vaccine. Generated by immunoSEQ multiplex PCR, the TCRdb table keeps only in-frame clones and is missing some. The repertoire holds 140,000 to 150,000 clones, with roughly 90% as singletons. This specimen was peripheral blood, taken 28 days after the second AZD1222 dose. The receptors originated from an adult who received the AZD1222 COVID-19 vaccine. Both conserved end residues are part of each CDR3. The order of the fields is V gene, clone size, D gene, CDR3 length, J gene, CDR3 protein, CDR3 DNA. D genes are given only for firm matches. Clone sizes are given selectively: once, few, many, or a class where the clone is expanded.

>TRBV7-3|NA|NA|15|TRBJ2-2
CASSLMAANTGELFF
TGTGCCAGCAGCTTAATGGCAGCTAACACCGGGGAGCTGTTTTTT
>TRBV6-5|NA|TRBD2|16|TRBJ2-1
CASSYSKGLAYNEQFF
TGTGCCAGCAGTTACTCGAAGGGACTAGCCTACAATGAGCAGTTCTTC
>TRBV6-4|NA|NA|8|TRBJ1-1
CARGEAFF
TGTGCCAGGGGTGAAGCTTTCTTT
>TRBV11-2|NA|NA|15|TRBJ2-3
CASSLYERTEDTQYF
TGTGCCAGCAGCTTATATGAGCGGACCGAAGATACGCAGTATTTT
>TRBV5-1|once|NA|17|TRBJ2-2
CASSPARDGRNTGELFF
TGCGCCAGCAGCCCCGCGAGGGACGGTAGGAACACCGGGGAGCTGTTTTTT
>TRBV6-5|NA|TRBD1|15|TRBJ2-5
CASGGTGTGGETQYF
TGTGCCAGCGGAGGAACCGGGACAGGGGGAGAGACCCAGTACTTC
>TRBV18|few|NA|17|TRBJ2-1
CASSLRGPTSSYNEQFF
TGTGCCAGCTCACTACGGGGACCGACGAGCTCCTACAATGAGCAGTTCTTC
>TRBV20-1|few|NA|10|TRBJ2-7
CSASEYEQYF
TGCAGTGCTAGCGAGTACGAGCAGTACTTC
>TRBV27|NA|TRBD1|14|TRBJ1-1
CASSFLQGASEAFF
TGTGCCAGCAGTTTCCTACAGGGGGCGTCTGAAGCTTTCTTT
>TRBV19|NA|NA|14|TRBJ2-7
CASSIDRPPGEQYF
TGTGCCAGTAGTATAGATCGCCCTCCCGGCGAGCAGTACTTC
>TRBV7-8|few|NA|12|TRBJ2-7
CASSLRAHEQYF
TGTGCCAGCAGCCTCCGGGCCCACGAGCAGTACTTC
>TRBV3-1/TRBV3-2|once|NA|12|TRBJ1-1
CASSQDGREAFF
TGTGCCAGCAGCCAAGACGGTCGGGAAGCTTTCTTT
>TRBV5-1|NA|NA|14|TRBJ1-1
CASSTPTDNTEAFF
TGCGCCAGCAGCACGCCGACAGACAACACTGAAGCTTTCTTT
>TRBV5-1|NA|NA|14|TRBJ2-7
CASSLDGRGYEQYF
TGCGCCAGCAGCTTGGACGGCAGGGGCTACGAGCAGTACTTC
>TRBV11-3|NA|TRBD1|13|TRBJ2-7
CASSSYRGKEQYF
TGTGCCAGCAGCTCTTACAGGGGAAAGGAACAGTACTTC
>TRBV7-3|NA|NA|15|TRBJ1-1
CASSLWGAVNTEAFF
TGTGCCAGCAGCTTATGGGGGGCCGTGAACACTGAAGCTTTCTTT
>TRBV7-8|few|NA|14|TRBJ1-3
CASSYPTSGNTIYF
TGTGCCAGCAGCTACCCGACATCTGGAAACACCATATATTTT
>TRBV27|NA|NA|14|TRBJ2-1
CASYEPGVYNEQFF
TGTGCCAGTTATGAGCCAGGGGTCTACAATGAGCAGTTCTTC
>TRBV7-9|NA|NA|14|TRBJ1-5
CASSLAQGDQPQHF
TGTGCCAGCAGCTTAGCACAGGGTGATCAGCCCCAGCATTTT
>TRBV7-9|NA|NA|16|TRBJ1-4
CASSPGGGTSNEKLFF
TGTGCCAGCAGCCCGGGGGGTGGGACATCTAATGAAAAACTGTTTTTT
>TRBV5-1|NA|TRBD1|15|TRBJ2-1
CASSFGDRRDNEQFF
TGCGCCAGCAGCTTCGGGGACAGGCGCGACAATGAGCAGTTCTTC
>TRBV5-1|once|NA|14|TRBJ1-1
CASSQRDMNTEAFF
TGCGCCAGCAGCCAAAGGGACATGAACACTGAAGCTTTCTTT
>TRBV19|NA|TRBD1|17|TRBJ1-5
CASRRDRGLSGNQPQHF
TGTGCCAGTAGACGGGACAGGGGGCTCTCGGGCAATCAGCCCCAGCATTTT
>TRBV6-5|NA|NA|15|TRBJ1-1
CASSTPGRGGTEAFF
TGTGCCAGCAGCACTCCCGGAAGGGGGGGCACTGAAGCTTTCTTT
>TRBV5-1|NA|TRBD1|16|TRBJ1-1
CASSLAVVGGAGEAFF
TGCGCCAGCAGCTTGGCAGTTGTAGGGGGCGCGGGTGAAGCTTTCTTT
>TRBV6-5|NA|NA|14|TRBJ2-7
CASLGGLARSEQYF
TGTGCCAGCCTCGGGGGGCTAGCGAGGTCCGAGCAGTACTTC
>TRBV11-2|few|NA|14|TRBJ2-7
CASSLWGPTYEQYF
TGTGCCAGCAGCTTATGGGGGCCCACCTACGAGCAGTACTTC
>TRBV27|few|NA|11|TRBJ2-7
CAVWSSYEQYF
TGTGCGGTGTGGAGCTCCTACGAGCAGTACTTC